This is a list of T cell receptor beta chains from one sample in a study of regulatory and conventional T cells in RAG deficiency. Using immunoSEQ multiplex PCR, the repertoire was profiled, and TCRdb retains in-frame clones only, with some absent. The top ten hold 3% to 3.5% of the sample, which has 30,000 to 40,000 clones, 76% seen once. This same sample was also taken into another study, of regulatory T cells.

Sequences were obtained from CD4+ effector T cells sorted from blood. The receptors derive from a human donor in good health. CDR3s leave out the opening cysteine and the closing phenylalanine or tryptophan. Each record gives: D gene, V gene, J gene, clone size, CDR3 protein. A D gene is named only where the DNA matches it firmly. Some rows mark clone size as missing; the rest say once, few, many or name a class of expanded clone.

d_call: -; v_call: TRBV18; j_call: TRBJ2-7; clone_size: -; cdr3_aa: ASSPEVGEQY
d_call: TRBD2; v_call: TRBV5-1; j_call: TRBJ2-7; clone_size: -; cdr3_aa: ASSLISGGYEQY
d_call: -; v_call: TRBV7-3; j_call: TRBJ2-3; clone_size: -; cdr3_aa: ASSKDLISDTQY
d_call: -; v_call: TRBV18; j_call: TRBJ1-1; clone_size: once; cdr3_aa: ASSPRQLPSTAEAF
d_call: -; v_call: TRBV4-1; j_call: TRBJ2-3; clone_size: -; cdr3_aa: ASSLSPRGPDTQY
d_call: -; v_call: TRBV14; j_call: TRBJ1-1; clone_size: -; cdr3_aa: ASSIGQRSTEAF
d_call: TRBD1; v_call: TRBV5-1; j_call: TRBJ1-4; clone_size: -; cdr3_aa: ASSSGQNNEKLF
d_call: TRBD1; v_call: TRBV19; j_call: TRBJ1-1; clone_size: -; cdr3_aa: ASSYTGGTEAF
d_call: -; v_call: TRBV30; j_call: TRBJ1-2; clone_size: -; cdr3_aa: AWSVGAGTNYGYT
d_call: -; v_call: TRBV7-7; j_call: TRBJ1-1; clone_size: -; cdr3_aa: ASSADRGTEAF
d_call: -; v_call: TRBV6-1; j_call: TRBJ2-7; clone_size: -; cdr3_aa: ASTRRSYEQY
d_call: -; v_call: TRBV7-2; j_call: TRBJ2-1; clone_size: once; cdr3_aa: ASSLGGGYYEQF
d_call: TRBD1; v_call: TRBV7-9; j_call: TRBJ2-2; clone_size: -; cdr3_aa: ASSLGQGAGTGELF
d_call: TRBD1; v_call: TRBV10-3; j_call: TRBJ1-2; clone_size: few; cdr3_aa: AISLGQGANNYGYT
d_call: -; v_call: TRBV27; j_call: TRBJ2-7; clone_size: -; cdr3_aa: ASSPSLPPGSYEQY
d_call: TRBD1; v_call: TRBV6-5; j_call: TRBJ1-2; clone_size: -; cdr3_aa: ASTPGQAYGYT
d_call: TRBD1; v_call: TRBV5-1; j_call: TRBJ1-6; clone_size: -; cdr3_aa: ASSLNGQGNSPLH
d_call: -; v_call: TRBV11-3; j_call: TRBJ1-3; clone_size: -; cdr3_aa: ASSFPGYRVPVNTIY
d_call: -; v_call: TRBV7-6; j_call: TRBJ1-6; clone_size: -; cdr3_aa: ASSLGGGYNSPLH
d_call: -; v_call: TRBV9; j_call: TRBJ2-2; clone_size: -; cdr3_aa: ASSVTTGRGGELF
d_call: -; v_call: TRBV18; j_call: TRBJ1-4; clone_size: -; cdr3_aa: ASSPQSTNEKLF
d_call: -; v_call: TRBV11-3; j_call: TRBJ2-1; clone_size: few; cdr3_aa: ASSLGGDNEQF
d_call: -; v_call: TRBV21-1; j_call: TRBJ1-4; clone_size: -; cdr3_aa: ASSSRALPLVGEKLF
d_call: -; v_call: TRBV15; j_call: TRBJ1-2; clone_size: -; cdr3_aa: ATSRGGLPENLYGYT
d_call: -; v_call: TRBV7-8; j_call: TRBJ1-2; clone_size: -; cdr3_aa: ASSLRRDNYGYT
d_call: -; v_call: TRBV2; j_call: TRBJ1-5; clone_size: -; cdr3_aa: ASSAQGGDQPQH
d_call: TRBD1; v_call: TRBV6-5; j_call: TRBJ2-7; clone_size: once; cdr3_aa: ASSWDRDGEQY
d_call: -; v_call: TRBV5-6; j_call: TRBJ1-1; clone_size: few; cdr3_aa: ASSLAGAGAF
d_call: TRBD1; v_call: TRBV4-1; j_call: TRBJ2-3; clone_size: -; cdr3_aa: ASSQDRGTGEDTQY
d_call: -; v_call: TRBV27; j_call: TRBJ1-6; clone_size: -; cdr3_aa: ASSALERGNSPLH
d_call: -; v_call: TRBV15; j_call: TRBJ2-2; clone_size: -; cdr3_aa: ATAAGPNTGELF
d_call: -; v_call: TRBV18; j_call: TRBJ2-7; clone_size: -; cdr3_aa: ASSPYGQDQY
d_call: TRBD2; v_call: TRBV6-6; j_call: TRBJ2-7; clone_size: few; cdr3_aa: ASSTGAGGTYEQY
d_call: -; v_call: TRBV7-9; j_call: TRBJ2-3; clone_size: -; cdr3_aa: ASSPNVPDTQY
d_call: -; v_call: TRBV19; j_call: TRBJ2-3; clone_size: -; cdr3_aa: ASSIQRTDTQY
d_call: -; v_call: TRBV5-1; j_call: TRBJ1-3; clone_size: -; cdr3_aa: ASSLGDSGNTIY
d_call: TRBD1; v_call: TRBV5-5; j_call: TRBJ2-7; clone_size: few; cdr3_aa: ASRETGLQY
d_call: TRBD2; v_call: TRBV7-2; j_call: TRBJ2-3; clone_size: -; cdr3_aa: ASSLALAGTADTQY
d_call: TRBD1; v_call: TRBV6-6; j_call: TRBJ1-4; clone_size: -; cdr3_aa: ASSRDREGRKLF
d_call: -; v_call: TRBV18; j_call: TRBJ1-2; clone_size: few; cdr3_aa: ASSPQSRSLYGYT
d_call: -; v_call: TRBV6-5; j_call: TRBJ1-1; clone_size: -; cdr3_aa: ASSSPGNTEAF
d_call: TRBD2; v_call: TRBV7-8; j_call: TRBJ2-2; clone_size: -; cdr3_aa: ASTEVGLRLGRDTGELF
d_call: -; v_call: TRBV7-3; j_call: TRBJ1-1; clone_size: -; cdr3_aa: ASSFSIRQPTEAF
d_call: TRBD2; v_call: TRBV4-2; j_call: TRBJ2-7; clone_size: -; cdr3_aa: ASSRPTGTSLSEQY